One sample yielded the 5 T cell receptor beta chains listed below, sequenced in a study of T cells expressing NK-cell markers. Using the 5' RACE reads, TCRdb records one entry per CDR3 protein without DNA. The ten top clones account for approximately 0.42%, within a sample of 200,000 to 300,000 distinct CDR3 sequences. The sequenced material came from blood T cells: a sorted CD56 or NKG2C T cell subset, CD4+ or CD8+ T cells, or bulk PBMC T cells (not recorded which). Receptors originate from a man aged 18 to 30 in good health.

The CDR3 reads CASSRRTGFEAFF. V is TRBV13 and J is TRBJ1-1; absent DNA, TCRdb's TRBD1 call cannot be checked. This CDR3 has 13 amino acids. Germline V gives CDR1 PRHDT, CDR2 FYEKMQ (reference sequence).

This chain joins TRBV7-6 and TRBJ1-3; TCRdb outputs TRBD1, but without DNA this stays unchecked. The CDR3 is 17 amino acids. From germline, CDR1 is SGHVS and CDR2 FNYEAQ. The CDR3 protein is CASSLPARTGTGNTIYF.

The V and J genes are TRBV20-1 and TRBJ1-5; TCRdb's D call, TRBD1, is unchecked because there is no DNA. CDR1 is DFQATT, CDR2 SNEGSKA, per germline (reference sequence). This CDR3 has 17 residues. The CDR3 spells CSARVPGRGRFDQPQHF.

The chain couples TRBV7-2 to TRBJ2-5; TCRdb proposes TRBD1, but this gene call is untestable without DNA. The V gene's germline CDR1 is SGHTA and CDR2 FQGNSA. The CDR3 covers 13 residues. The CDR3 protein is CASSSRIQETQYF.

The chain has TRBV30 and TRBJ2-1; TCRdb's D gene call, TRBD2, goes unchecked for lack of DNA. The V gene's germline CDR1 is GTSNPN and CDR2 SVGIG (reference sequence). This CDR3 has 15 amino acids. This CDR3 reads CAWSRTSGYNNEQFF.